The 21 T cell receptor beta chains listed next were all sequenced from one sample in a study of shared clonotypes between healthy human individuals. Measured with immunoSEQ multiplex PCR; TCRdb has only the in-frame clones, and not every one. Counted here are about 2.4 million clones, approximately 94% occurring once; the ten biggest clones make up 0.36%. Sequencing input: naive CD4+ T cells from PBMCs. Subset given: CD45RA+ positively selected. The receptor source for this set is a young man in good health. Some clones in this sample may be carry-over from other donors' samples.

The gene calls are TRBV7-9 and TRBJ2-1; D may be TRBD2 (6 bases). Per the germline V gene, CDR1 is SEHNR and CDR2 is FQNEAQ (reference sequence). The V end lost 6 bases, the J end lost 9 bases, and 15 bases lay between the germline ends. There are 13 residues in the CDR3. The CDR3 loop reads CASSPRGSGEQFF. DNA for the CDR3: TGTGCCAGCAGTCCTCGGGGTAGCGGTGAGCAGTTCTTC. Filled out from reference TRBV7-9 and TRBJ2-1, the complete variable domain reads DTGVSQNPRHKITKRGQNVTFRCDPISEHNRLYWYRQTLGQGPEFLTYFQNEAQLEKSRLLSDRFSAERPKGSFSTLEIQRTEQGDSAMYLCASSPRGSGEQFFGPGTRLTVL.

This chain connects TRBV6-1 to TRBJ1-1, with D unresolved. The CDR3 length is 15 residues. The germline V gene has CDR1 MNHNS and CDR2 SASEGT. With 1 base removed from V and 0 bases from J, the gap between germline ends came to 9 bases. CDR3 region: CASSEGYSLNTEAFF. The CDR3 DNA follows: TGTGCCAGCAGTGAAGGCTACAGCTTGAACACTGAAGCTTTCTTT.

This chain joins TRBV5-1 and TRBJ2-7; the D gene is possibly TRBD2 (6 bases). The length of the CDR3 is 16 residues. Germline V lookup: CDR1 SGHRS, CDR2 YFSETQ. Trimming took 3 bases from V and 3 from J, leaving 19 bases between them. The CDR3 spells CASSWDKQGGSYEQYF. In DNA, the CDR3 is TGCGCCAGCAGCTGGGATAAGCAGGGAGGAAGCTACGAGCAGTACTTC.

This chain joins TRBV7-6 and TRBJ2-7, with D possibly matching TRBD2 (5 bases). Trimming took 1 base from V and 5 from J, leaving 18 bases between them. Per germline, CDR1 SGHVS and CDR2 FNYEAQ. CDR3 length: 16 residues. CDR3 nucleotide sequence: TGTGCCAGCAGCTTAGAATTGACTACCCTCCCGGACGAGCAGTACTTC. It is translated as CASSLELTTLPDEQYF.

The chain joins TRBV28 to TRBJ2-5; TRBD1 matches 7 bases. The DNA end is more similar to TRBJ2-7, so the J call may be wrong. The length of the CDR3 is 15 residues. In germline, CDR1 is MDHEN, CDR2 SYDVKM. The CDR3 sequence is CASSPHRTGPYEQYF. CDR3 coding DNA: TGTGCCAGCAGTCCGCATCGGACAGGACCCTACGAGCAGTACTTC.

In its sample, this clone was seen once. The J gene is TRBJ1-5, the V gene TRBV4-1, with D possibly being TRBD1 (6 bases). Per the germline V gene, CDR1 is MGHRA and CDR2 is YSYEKL. Between the trimmed V and J ends, which lost 8 bases and 1 base, there was a span of 15 bases. The length of the CDR3 is 15 residues. The CDR3 is CASLPARGSNQPQHF. The CDR3 DNA follows: TGCGCCAGCCTCCCGGCGAGGGGGAGCAATCAGCCCCAGCATTTT.

The chain joins TRBV5-1 to TRBJ1-5, with 9 bases aligning to TRBD1. The CDR3 runs to 16 residues. Germline CDR1 reads SGHRS; CDR2 reads YFSETQ. The trim removed 0 bases at V and 4 bases at J, leaving 5 bases unmatched. This chain's CDR3 is CASSLGWTGANQPQHF. The CDR3 DNA reads as TGCGCCAGCAGCTTGGGGTGGACAGGGGCAAATCAGCCCCAGCATTTT.

The V and J genes are TRBV9 and TRBJ1-2, with D unclear. Germline CDR1 reads SGDLS; CDR2 reads YYNGEE. The V and J ends lost 6 bases and 7 bases respectively, with 19 bases between them. The CDR3 extends over 14 amino acids. The CDR3 loop is CASTSVGVARGYTF. The DNA of the CDR3 is TGTGCCAGCACCTCGGTCGGGGTCGCTCGTGGCTACACCTTC. The full variable domain, its missing parts supplied by reference TRBV9 and TRBJ1-2, is DSGVTQTPKHLITATGQRVTLRCSPRSGDLSVYWYQQSLDQGLQFLIQYYNGEERAKGNILERFSAQQFPDLHSELNLSSLELGDSALYFCASTSVGVARGYTFGSGTRLTVV.

This clone was counted once. Other DNA sequences in this specimen translate into the identical CDR3. The chain couples TRBV6-1 to TRBJ1-2, with 8 bases aligning to TRBD1. Germline CDR1 is MNHNS and CDR2 is SASEGT. This CDR3 region has 13 residues. After removal of 6 bases from V and 4 bases from J, the junction contained 4 bases not matched to a gene. The CDR3 reads CASSPTGVYGYTF. CDR3 bases: TGTGCCAGCAGCCCGACAGGGGTCTATGGCTACACCTTC.

The chain recombines TRBV7-3 with TRBJ2-7; D possibly matches TRBD1 or TRBD2 (5 bases each). The CDR3 extends over 13 amino acids. Germline V gene data show CDR1 as SGHTA and CDR2 as FQGTGA. Trimming took off 5 bases at V and 4 bases at J, with 12 bases between the two ends. For the CDR3, the DNA is TGTGCCAGCAGCAGGGGACCTTTATACGAGCAGTACTTC. It yields the protein CASSRGPLYEQYF.

The J gene is TRBJ2-7, the V gene TRBV9, with D possibly being TRBD1 (7 bases). V was cut by 3 bases and J by 2 bases, with 18 bases left in between. The germline CDR1 and CDR2 sequences are SGDLS and YYNGEE. This CDR3 spans 16 amino acids. Here the CDR3 DNA reads TGTGCCAGCAGCGCAAAGGGGCGGGACAGAACCTACGAGCAGTACTTC. This codes for CASSAKGRDRTYEQYF. The full variable domain, with the rest looked up from reference TRBV9 and TRBJ2-7, is DSGVTQTPKHLITATGQRVTLRCSPRSGDLSVYWYQQSLDQGLQFLIQYYNGEERAKGNILERFSAQQFPDLHSELNLSSLELGDSALYFCASSAKGRDRTYEQYFGPGTRLTVT.

The chain is built from TRBV7-9 and TRBJ1-2; TRBD1 is a possible D gene (5 bases). Germline CDR1 and CDR2: SEHNR and FQNEAQ (reference sequence). This CDR3 has 17 amino acids. Trimming took 0 bases from V and 6 from J, leaving 20 bases between them. DNA of the CDR3: TGTGCCAGCAGCTTAGCCGTGGGGACGTGGGGGGAAGATGGCTACACCTTC. It codes for CASSLAVGTWGEDGYTF. Full variable domain (missing parts from reference TRBV7-9 and TRBJ1-2): DTGVSQNPRHKITKRGQNVTFRCDPISEHNRLYWYRQTLGQGPEFLTYFQNEAQLEKSRLLSDRFSAERPKGSFSTLEIQRTEQGDSAMYLCASSLAVGTWGEDGYTFGSGTRLTVV.

The chain has TRBV19 and TRBJ2-1; 7 positions match TRBD1. Losses at the gene ends were 6 bases for V and 0 bases for J; bases not matched to a gene: 8. Germline V CDR1 and CDR2: LNHDA, SQIVND (reference sequence). CDR3 length equals 16 residues. The CDR3 loop reads CASSRQGVSSYNEQFF. The CDR3 bases are TGTGCCAGTAGCCGTCAGGGGGTAAGCTCCTACAATGAGCAGTTCTTC. Full variable domain (outside the CDR3, taken from reference TRBV19 and TRBJ2-1): DGGITQSPKYLFRKEGQNVTLSCEQNLNHDAMYWYRQDPGQGLRLIYYSQIVNDFQKGDIAEGYSVSREKKESFPLTVTSAQKNPTAFYLCASSRQGVSSYNEQFFGPGTRLTVL.

The J gene is TRBJ2-5, the V gene TRBV2; no clear D. Gene TRBJ2-7 matches the end of the DNA better, so the J call may be wrong. Germline CDR1 is SNHLY and CDR2 is FYNNEI. The CDR3 length is 14 residues. This chain's CDR3 is CASNVLGMGYEQYF. The CDR3 DNA reads as TGTGCCAGCAACGTGTTGGGAATGGGGTACGAGCAGTACTTC.

Comments on this clone: In the same sample, other DNA sequences code for this CDR3. The chain uses TRBV4-3 and TRBJ2-7; D gene ambiguous. Trimming pared 0 bases from V and 2 bases from J, leaving 11 bases between. CDR3 size: 15 residues. Germline CDR1 LGHNA, CDR2 YSLEER. The CDR3 nucleotides read TGCGCCAGCAGCCAAGATGGCGGACGCGCCTACGAGCAGTACTTC. This gives the protein CASSQDGGRAYEQYF.

The chain joins TRBV9 to TRBJ1-1, with 7 bases fitting TRBD1. This CDR3 has 14 amino acids. The J segment lost 4 bases and the V segment lost 4 bases, leaving 7 bases of the junction unmatched. Germline-derived CDR1 and CDR2 are SGDLS and YYNGEE. CDR3 in DNA: TGTGCCAGCAGCCAAGGACAGGTGGGCACTGAAGCTTTCTTT. This translates into CASSQGQVGTEAFF.

The rearrangement uses TRBV5-1 and TRBJ1-3; D gene ambiguous. The V gene lost 4 bases and the J gene lost 0 bases, with 11 bases spanning the gap. The CDR3 has 15 amino acids. The V gene's germline CDR1 is SGHRS and CDR2 YFSETQ. In DNA, the CDR3 is TGCGCCAGCAGCCAAAAGGACGGCTCTGGAAACACCATATATTTT. The encoded protein is CASSQKDGSGNTIYF.

The chain uses TRBV5-6 and TRBJ2-5; a possible D gene is TRBD1 (5 bases). Between the trimmed V and J ends, which lost 0 bases and 5 bases, there was a span of 14 bases. The CDR3 is made up of 15 amino acids. Germline V lookup: CDR1 SGHDT, CDR2 YYEEEE. The CDR3 DNA sequence: TGTGCCAGCAGCTTGGCGGGTGCAGGGCCGGAGACCCAGTACTTC. Residues: CASSLAGAGPETQYF.

A note on this clone: The junction departs from the called germline gene at one end, perhaps through a read error. The gene calls are TRBV28 and TRBJ1-5; 8 nucleotides match TRBD1. Germline V CDR1 and CDR2: MDHEN, SYDVKM. CDR3 length equals 15 residues. CDR3 loop: CASSLGQASDQPQHF. The DNA of the CDR3 is TGTGCCAGCAGTTTGGGACAGGCTAGCGATCAGCCCCAGCATTTT. Based on the CDR3 plus reference TRBV28 and TRBJ1-5, the full variable domain is DVKVTQSSRYLVKRTGEKVFLECVQDMDHENMFWYRQDPGLGLRLIYFSYDVKMKEKGDIPEGYSVSREKKERFSLILESASTNQTSMYLCASSLGQASDQPQHFGDGTRLSIL.

The V gene is TRBV19, the J gene TRBJ1-2; 8 nucleotides agree with TRBD1. Germline assignment: CDR1 LNHDA and CDR2 SQIVND (reference sequence). The ends lost 7 bases at V and 4 bases at J; junction bases unmatched: 14. The CDR3 covers 16 residues. CDR3 bases: TGTGCCAGTATAAGGGGGACAGGAGTCCCCTTCTATGGCTACACCTTC. It is translated as CASIRGTGVPFYGYTF.

The chain joins TRBV7-2 to TRBJ2-1; 7 bases are a match to TRBD2. Germline-derived CDR1 and CDR2 are SGHTA and FQGNSA. The CDR3 length is 15 residues. The junction had 5 bases not matched to a gene; V was cut back by 1 base and J by 5 bases. The CDR3 here is CASSLGLSGNNEQFF. CDR3 in DNA: TGTGCCAGCAGCTTAGGATTAAGCGGGAACAATGAGCAGTTCTTC.